This TCR beta chain was observed in a study of CD4 T cells in relation to SARS-CoV-2 and coronaviruses. Across the whole study: Patient ages ranged from roughly 21 to 75, median 38. Broader study findings: Crossreactive clones expanded significantly less to SARS-CoV-2 than monoreactive clones.

Sequencing used immunoSEQ multiplex PCR; TCRdb keeps in-frame clones, though not all of them. The sample lists roughly 30,000 clones; around 76% were seen once. Naive and memory CD4+ T cells came from enriched cryopreserved PBMCs. The CDR3 has 13 amino acids. Turning to this clone: Its antigen is not known. One end of the junction does not line up with germline, which may come from a read error.

This clonotype originated in an adult with COVID-19. The chain recombines TRBV12-3 or TRBV12-4 with TRBJ2-3; tentatively, D is TRBD1 or TRBD2 (5 bases each). Sequenced material: memory CD4+ T cells from PBMCs, cultured in vitro. The CDR3 DNA is TGTGCCAGCCTAGCCAAGGCCACAGGTACGCAGTATTTT. It encodes CASLAKATGTQYF.